The source of this T cell receptor (beta chain) is a study of blood T cell repertoires in COVID-19. Turning to the study itself: The analysed material was cDNA or gDNA that came from T cells, B-cell-depleted T cells, or PBMCs.

Trimming pared 4 bases from V and 0 bases from J, leaving 13 bases between. The CDR3 consists of 15 residues. Per the germline V gene, CDR1 is MNHEY and CDR2 is SVGAGI. Participant age was about 18 to 89 years, and participants resided in approximately 25 US areas. Cohort 3 donors counted as recovered after two negative PCRs, clearance, or resolved symptoms. Authors' data handling: Counts of nucleated cells, estimated from reference gene primer amplification, were obtained. The assay was immunoSEQ multiplex PCR, and TCRdb's table has in-frame clones only and misses some. V and J calls and clone size follow that table, whereas D and trimming were derived from the DNA. The sample has under 150,000 clones, 75% to 90% seen once.

The chain joins TRBV6-5 to TRBJ2-7, with D possibly being TRBD2 (6 bases). Input material: PBMCs or T cells enriched from blood (not recorded which). The clonotype originates from a woman between 50 and 59 years old who had recovered from COVID-19. The CDR3 spells CASSLSGSSSYEQYF. CDR3 DNA: TGTGCCAGCAGTTTGTCCGGGAGTAGCTCCTACGAGCAGTACTTC.